Listed below are T cell receptor beta chains from one sample, sequenced in a study of cytomegalovirus exposure and HLA in healthy donors. Sequenced by immunoSEQ multiplex PCR; TCRdb stores in-frame clones only, minus some. There are 85,000 to 130,000 clones in the sample; approximately 79% occur only once, and 5% to 6.5% lies in the top ten. Sample: PBMCs. These receptors originate from a man in his 60s in good health and CMV-seropositive. The CDR3 runs from the conserved cysteine through the conserved F or W. The D gene is left open where the match is weak. Only part of the rows carry a size: once, few, many, or a class if the clone is expanded.

cdr3_nt,cdr3_aa,v_call,d_call,j_call,clone_size
TGTGCCAGCCGTGGACTAGCAGAGACCCAGTACTTC,CASRGLAETQYF,TRBV27,TRBD2,TRBJ2-5,.
TGTGCCAGCAGTTCCGACAGTGCGTGGAACACTGAAGCTTTCTTT,CASSSDSAWNTEAFF,TRBV28,.,TRBJ1-1,once
TGTGCCAGCAGCCCGACTAGAGAAGGAGAGACCCAGTACTTC,CASSPTREGETQYF,TRBV7-2,.,TRBJ2-5,.
TGTGCCAGCAGCTTAGGCAGGGCGGCTTCCTACGAGCAGTACTTC,CASSLGRAASYEQYF,TRBV11-2,.,TRBJ2-7,few
TGTGCCAGCAGCCCTGACAGGGGTTCATTGGGCTACACCTTC,CASSPDRGSLGYTF,TRBV11-2,TRBD1,TRBJ1-2,.
TGTGCCAGCAGTTCGGGGGGAAATAGCAATCAGCCCCAGCATTTT,CASSSGGNSNQPQHF,TRBV28,.,TRBJ1-5,.
TGTGCCTGGAGGGCTAGCGGGGGCCCCAGGGAGACCCAGTACTTC,CAWRASGGPRETQYF,TRBV30,TRBD2,TRBJ2-5,.
TGTGCCAGTACCACGGGACCTTCAAGGGAGGTAGCTTTCTTT,CASTTGPSREVAFF,TRBV19,.,TRBJ1-1,once
TGCGCCAGCAGCCTAAGGGACAGGGGGCTGTACGAGCAGTACTTC,CASSLRDRGLYEQYF,TRBV4-1,TRBD1,TRBJ2-7,.
TGCGCCAGCAGCTTGGCCCTGACAACTAGCGGGGGCACAGATACGCAGTATTTT,CASSLALTTSGGTDTQYF,TRBV5-1,TRBD2,TRBJ2-3,.
TGTGCCAGCTGCAGGGAAGCTGGGGCCAACGTCCTGACTTTC,CASCREAGANVLTF,TRBV28,.,TRBJ2-6,.
TGCGCCAGCAGCTTGGGACTTCAGGGGGACTATGGCTACACCTTC,CASSLGLQGDYGYTF,TRBV5-1,TRBD1,TRBJ1-2,.
TGTGCCAGCAGCCAAGAGGGACAGGGGAATGAAAAACTGTTTTTT,CASSQEGQGNEKLFF,TRBV4-2,TRBD1,TRBJ1-4,few
TGTGCCAGCAGTGCAACCCAGGGGGCAGGTCAGCCCCAGCATTTT,CASSATQGAGQPQHF,TRBV6-5,TRBD1,TRBJ1-5,.
TGTGCCAGCAGTGAAAACCTCCTCTTAGACAGGAACACCGGGGAGCTGTTTTTT,CASSENLLLDRNTGELFF,TRBV2,.,TRBJ2-2,.
TGTGCCATCAGTCAGACCCTACAGGGGGAAAAACTGTTTTTT,CAISQTLQGEKLFF,TRBV10-3,TRBD1,TRBJ1-4,.